This T cell receptor (beta chain) appears in the sequencing data of a study of blood T cell repertoires in COVID-19. Overall study context: Italy, Spain and the United States were the sources of the convalescent and acute COVID-19 samples.

Generated by immunoSEQ multiplex PCR, the TCRdb table keeps only in-frame clones and is missing some. The repertoire consists of fewer than 40,000 clones, with about 82% occurring once and the leading ten covering 8% to 10%. V was shortened by 5 bases and J by 2 bases, with 16 bases between the two germline ends. CDR1 is SQVTM and CDR2 is ANQGSEA in the germline V gene. The CDR3 runs 15 residues. Only one count was recorded for this clone. This sequence was found in an elderly man with active COVID-19. Sequencing was performed on peripheral blood. The rearrangement links TRBV29-1 to TRBJ1-5; D possibly corresponds to TRBD1 (6 bases). The CDR3, as DNA: TGCAGCGTTAGGGAGGGGGTTCACGGCAATCAGCCCCAGCATTTT. It codes for CSVREGVHGNQPQHF.